This is a list of T cell receptor beta chains from one sample in a study of T cell repertoires in cytomegalovirus infection. What these receptors recognize is not known. TCRdb fed the reads into MiXCR, producing one record per CDR3 protein. The sample carries fewer than 900,000 distinct CDR3 sequences, about 28% recorded once. This specimen consisted of cultured CD8+ T cells from PBMCs, obtained from culture after CMV antigen stimulation. Source of these receptors: a human donor in good health (CMV status not recorded). Some clones in this sample may be carry-over from other donors' samples. Both conserved end residues are part of each CDR3. Each record gives: V gene, CDR3 protein.

>TRBV10-3
CAISESTTFEAFF
>TRBV24-1
CATSGSGTHEGNSYNEQFF
>TRBV12-5
CASGLAGGADTQYF
>TRBV15
CATSRGASGGGYEQFF
>TRBV12-3/TRBV12-4
CASSPYRKGELFF
>TRBV4-1
CASSQEAVTDTQYF
>TRBV5-1
CASMEQGGKAFF
>TRBV6-1
CASRPGGLLEAFF
>TRBV20-1
CSASPDRTKTNTGELFF
>TRBV7-2
CASSLELGGGDIQYF
>TRBV7-6
CASSLGGTIYQTDTQYF
>TRBV7-9
CASSFSGGDTEAFF
>TRBV5-1
CASSQGLAGDNEQFF
>TRBV27
CASSFFRDWHTEAFF